The 28 T cell receptor beta chains below come from one sample, sequenced in a study of blood T cell repertoires in COVID-19 (dated by TCRdb to 2020 to 2021). Libraries were prepared through the immunoSEQ multiplex PCR assay. Entries here come from immuneACCESS through TCRdb and include only in-frame sequences with V and J called. Some clones fail to appear in such tables; in the studies checked, an unresolved V gene covers under half of the shortfall, and the cause of the remainder is unknown. Counted in this sample were under 130,000 clones; around 91% of them appeared once. Roughly 32% of the sample is taken by the ten largest. Sequenced: peripheral blood. These receptors were collected from a woman at least 80 years old with acute or convalescent COVID-19.

The CDR3 nucleotides are TGCGCCAGCAGTCAGATCACAGATACGCAGTATTTT. This codes for CASSQITDTQYF. This chain links TRBV5-1 with TRBJ2-3; D ambiguous. The CDR3 covers 12 residues. Germline values: CDR1 SGHRS, CDR2 YFSETQ. V was cut by 5 bases and J by 2 bases, with 6 bases left in between. The whole variable domain, filled in from reference TRBV5-1 and TRBJ2-3, reads KAGVTQTPRYLIKTRGQQVTLSCSPISGHRSVSWYQQTPGQGLQFLFEYFSETQRNKGNFPGRFSGRQFSNSRSEMNVSTLELGDSALYLCASSQITDTQYFGPGTRLTVL.

The chain links TRBV3-1 (or the pseudogene TRBV3-2) to TRBJ1-6, with 7 bases matching TRBD1. The CDR3 covers 15 residues. Trimming at V came to 2 bases and at J to 6 bases, leaving 4 bases not matched to a gene. Germline V gene data show CDR1 as LGHDT and CDR2 as YNNKEL (reference sequence). The CDR3 DNA reads TGTGCCAGCAGCCAATCCGGGACAGTTAATTCACCCCTCCACTTT. It encodes CASSQSGTVNSPLHF.

The CDR3: CASSFQGLAGGPHTGGELFF. DNA for the CDR3: TGCGCCAGCAGCTTCCAGGGACTAGCGGGGGGGCCTCACACCGGCGGGGAGCTGTTTTTT. J is TRBJ2-2 and V is TRBV5-1; 16 bases align to TRBD2. Per germline, CDR1 SGHRS and CDR2 YFSETQ. The CDR3 is 20 amino acids. Trimming removed 2 bases from V and 7 bases from J; junction bases left unmatched: 14.

A note on this clone: This sample also contains other DNA sequences that code for the same CDR3. The chain uses TRBV28 and TRBJ2-2, with 13 bases matching TRBD2. The CDR3 covers 17 residues. In germline, CDR1 is MDHEN, CDR2 SYDVKM. J lost 3 bases, V lost 7 bases, and 8 bases had no gene match. CDR3 sequence reads: CASIKLAGGPYTGELFF. The CDR3 nucleotides are TGTGCCAGCATCAAACTAGCGGGGGGGCCGTACACCGGGGAGCTGTTTTTT.

The chain has TRBV7-2 and TRBJ1-3; 8 positions match TRBD1. V lost 4 bases to trimming and J lost 4 bases; unmatched junction nucleotides: 3. CDR1 is SGHTA, CDR2 FQGNSA, per germline. This CDR3 comprises 14 residues. CDR3 region: CASSWGQVGNTIYF. The CDR3 region has the DNA TGTGCCAGCAGCTGGGGACAGGTCGGAAACACCATATATTTT.

The chain employs TRBV14 and TRBJ2-3; 8 bases fit TRBD2. Trimming took 2 bases from V and 4 from J; bases not matched to a gene: 8. The CDR3 is 16 amino acids. Germline values: CDR1 SGHDN, CDR2 FVKESK. The CDR3 region is CASSQSRTSRSDTQYF. DNA of the CDR3: TGTGCCAGCAGCCAATCCCGGACTAGCCGGTCAGATACGCAGTATTTT. The complete variable domain, with remaining parts taken from reference TRBV14 and TRBJ2-3, reads EAGVTQFPSHSVIEKGQTVTLRCDPISGHDNLYWYRRVMGKEIKFLLHFVKESKQDESGMPNNRFLAERTGGTYSTLKVQPAELEDSGVYFCASSQSRTSRSDTQYFGPGTRLTVL.

The chain joins TRBV7-2 to TRBJ1-1; no reliable D call. Per germline, CDR1 SGHTA and CDR2 FQGNSA. V lost 2 bases and J 1 base, leaving 8 bases between the germline ends. There are 14 residues in the CDR3. In DNA, the CDR3 is TGTGCCAGCAGCTTATTCACTGCGAACACTGAAGCTTTCTTT. This encodes CASSLFTANTEAFF.

The CDR3 region is CAWSPGEPETQYF. CDR3 DNA sequence: TGTGCCTGGAGTCCCGGGGAACCGGAGACCCAGTACTTC. The chain recombines TRBV30 with TRBJ2-5; possible D gene TRBD2, 5 bases. This CDR3 is built from 13 residues. Germline CDR1 and CDR2: GTSNPN and SVGIG (reference sequence). Trimming removed 2 bases from V and 5 bases from J, with 12 bases in between.

This clone was picked up a small number of times. J is TRBJ2-7 and V is TRBV4-2; a weak D match, TRBD2 (6 bases). With 1 base removed from V and 1 base from J, the gap between germline ends came to 14 bases. The CDR3 is 16 residues long. Germline assignment: CDR1 LGHNA and CDR2 YNFKEQ. The CDR3 reads CASSQGVGGASYEQYF. The CDR3 DNA reads TGTGCCAGCAGCCAAGGAGTTGGCGGGGCGTCCTACGAGCAGTACTTC.

The V gene is TRBV20-1, the J gene TRBJ2-5, with D possibly TRBD1 on 5 matching bases. CDR3 length: 11 amino acids. In germline, CDR1 is DFQATT, CDR2 SNEGSKA (reference sequence). CDR3 sequence reads: CAGQGPETQYF. The CDR3 coding sequence is TGCGCCGGTCAGGGTCCGGAGACCCAGTACTTC.

This chain uses TRBV7-2 with TRBJ2-3; 9 bases map to TRBD2. This CDR3 has 15 residues. Trimming cost V 5 bases and J 3 bases; bases outside gene matches: 6. CDR1 and CDR2 (germline): SGHTA, FQGNSA. CDR3 loop: CASSTASGATDTQYF. Written as DNA, the CDR3 is TGTGCCAGCAGCACCGCTAGCGGGGCGACAGATACGCAGTATTTT.

Regarding this clone: The junction and the germline gene differ at one end; a read error may be behind it. The chain joins TRBV7-9 to TRBJ1-2; TRBD1 matches 7 bases. The CDR3 is made up of 12 amino acids. Germline V gene data show CDR1 as SEHNR and CDR2 as FQNEAQ (reference sequence). CDR3: CASSRSGTVAFF. In nucleotides, the CDR3 is TGTGCCAGCAGTCGTTCCGGGACAGTGGCTTTCTTC.

The chain joins TRBV7-2 to TRBJ2-3, with D possibly being TRBD2 (6 bases). The V end was cut by 5 bases, the J end by 6 bases, with 21 bases between. This CDR3 is 16 amino acids long. Germline CDR1 is SGHTA and CDR2 is FQGNSA. CDR3: CASSLVGAGRLDTQYF. As DNA, the CDR3 is TGTGCCAGCAGCCTCGTTGGGGCGGGGAGGTTGGATACGCAGTATTTT.

The chain is built from TRBV7-9 and TRBJ1-3, with D hard to call. In germline, CDR1 is SEHNR, CDR2 FQNEAQ (reference sequence). With 5 bases removed from V and 1 base from J, the gap between germline ends came to 12 bases. This CDR3 has 15 amino acids. CDR3 loop: CASSLRDPSGNTIYF. The DNA of the CDR3 is TGTGCCAGCAGCCTCCGGGATCCTTCTGGAAACACCATATATTTT.

The chain employs TRBV27 and TRBJ1-5, with D uncertain. Germline values: CDR1 MNHEY, CDR2 SMNVEV (reference sequence). This CDR3 is built from 13 residues. Trimming removed 5 bases at V and 3 bases at J, with 8 bases between. CDR3 in amino acids: CASSTVYNQPQHF. The CDR3 bases are TGTGCCAGCAGTACGGTTTACAATCAGCCCCAGCATTTT.

This sequence joins TRBV30 and TRBJ1-5; no definite D call. Germline V gene sequence: CDR1 GTSNPN, CDR2 SVGIG (reference sequence). The CDR3 contains 13 residues. Trimming shortened V by 0 bases and J by 5 bases, and 8 bases separated the two germline ends. The DNA for the CDR3 is TGTGCCTGGAGTGTACGGGGTTATCAGCCCCAGCATTTT. Protein: CAWSVRGYQPQHF.

V gene TRBV5-1 combines with J gene TRBJ2-7; TRBD2 might be the D (5 bases). Germline CDR1 SGHRS, CDR2 YFSETQ. The V end was cut by 2 bases, the J end by 4 bases, with 22 bases between. This CDR3 comprises 17 residues. The CDR3 reads CASSLRSPRGPGYEQYF. DNA for the CDR3: TGCGCCAGCAGCTTAAGATCCCCCCGTGGGCCGGGATACGAGCAGTACTTC.

The rearrangement uses TRBV5-1 and TRBJ1-4, with 10 bases fitting TRBD1. CDR3 length: 16 residues. The germline V gene has CDR1 SGHRS and CDR2 YFSETQ. Trimming took 5 bases from V and 5 from J; bases not matched to a gene: 9. The CDR3 spells CASRRRPGQGNEKLFF. In DNA form, the CDR3 reads TGCGCCAGCAGACGCCGACCGGGACAGGGGAATGAAAAACTGTTTTTT.

The J gene is TRBJ1-6, the V gene TRBV11-1, with D maybe TRBD1 (6 bases). Trimming removed 3 bases from V and 10 bases from J, with 13 bases in between. The CDR3 length is 14 residues. The V gene's germline CDR1 is SGHAT and CDR2 FQDESV (reference sequence). The CDR3 region is CASSFSPGGSPLHF. CDR3 DNA: TGTGCCAGCAGCTTTTCTCCGGGGGGCTCACCCCTCCACTTT.

This chain links TRBV28 with TRBJ1-6, with 8 bases identical to TRBD1. The CDR3 runs to 15 residues. The V gene's germline CDR1 is MDHEN and CDR2 SYDVKM. V lost 5 bases, J lost 5 bases, and 5 bases stayed unmatched. This CDR3 is CASSNGQGNNSPLHF. CDR3 DNA sequence: TGTGCCAGCAGTAACGGACAGGGTAATAATTCACCCCTCCACTTT.

This rearrangement joins TRBV5-1 to TRBJ1-1; possibly TRBD1 for D (5 bases). The germline V gene has CDR1 SGHRS and CDR2 YFSETQ. Trimming left V 0 bases short and J 8 bases short, with 8 bases between. This CDR3 contains 12 residues. The CDR3 bases are TGCGCCAGCAGCTTGGTTGGGGGGGAAGCTTTCTTT. This gives the protein CASSLVGGEAFF.

This clone appeared a few times. This chain links TRBV12-3 or TRBV12-4 with TRBJ2-7, with a weak D call TRBD1 (7 bases). CDR3 length equals 13 residues. Deletions cut 8 bases from V and 6 bases from J, with 17 bases between. The CDR3 reads CASLLDQGGEQYF. The CDR3 nucleotides read TGTGCCAGCCTCTTAGATCAGGGGGGCGAGCAGTACTTC.

CDR3 residues: CASRIRTGGGYTF. DNA of the CDR3: TGTGCCAGCAGGATCAGGACAGGGGGCGGCTACACCTTC. The chain couples TRBV12-3 or TRBV12-4 to TRBJ1-2; TRBD1 matches 11 bases. Trimming took 6 bases from V and 8 from J; bases not matched to a gene: 5. The CDR3 contains 13 residues.

The chain carries TRBV29-1 and TRBJ1-2, with 7 bases fitting TRBD1. CDR1 SQVTM and CDR2 ANQGSEA come from the germline V gene. V lost 1 base, J lost 2 bases, and 4 bases stayed unmatched. The CDR3 is 14 residues long. The CDR3 DNA reads as TGCAGCGTTGAAGGGACAGGCGAAAACTATGGCTACACCTTC. Its protein is CSVEGTGENYGYTF.

This clone was observed once. The CDR3 nucleotides read TGTGCCAGCAGCTTACTAGCGGGGCCGATGGAGCAGTACTTC. It specifies CASSLLAGPMEQYF. The chain couples TRBV7-6 to TRBJ2-7; 9 nucleotides line up with TRBD2. The CDR3 totals 14 residues. The germline CDR1 and CDR2 sequences are SGHVS and FNYEAQ. The V and J ends lost 2 bases and 7 bases, in that order; junction bases with no gene match: 6.

This clone was seen once. J is TRBJ2-3 and V is TRBV28; D uncertain. V was clipped by 7 bases and J by 5 bases, with 19 bases between them. The CDR3 loop spans 15 amino acids. The germline CDR1 and CDR2 sequences are MDHEN and SYDVKM. The CDR3 sequence: CASTPLVFRKDTQYF. The CDR3 nucleotides read TGTGCCAGCACTCCGCTCGTGTTCAGAAAAGATACGCAGTATTTT.

This clone was observed a handful of times. The rearrangement links TRBV6-5 to TRBJ1-1, with D uncertain. Germline values: CDR1 MNHEY, CDR2 SVGAGI. The CDR3 is 13 residues long. CDR3 residues: CATRGPPNTEAFF. The CDR3 DNA follows: TGTGCTACCCGCGGCCCTCCGAACACTGAAGCTTTCTTT.

This clone occurred once. The chain couples TRBV3-1 (or the pseudogene TRBV3-2) to TRBJ1-1; D is perhaps TRBD1 (5 bases). The V and J ends lost 4 bases and 8 bases respectively, with 17 bases between them. The CDR3 sequence is 14 residues long. CDR1 and CDR2 from the germline V gene are LGHDT and YNNKEL (reference sequence). The chain's CDR3 is CASSPPSGGTEAFF. In nucleotides, the CDR3 is TGTGCCAGCAGCCCCCCATCGGGCGGGACCGAAGCTTTCTTT.